This T cell receptor (beta chain) was recovered during a study of Ad26.COV2.S vaccination and SARS-CoV-2 variants. Across the study: Among those in the COV1001 Ad26.COV2.S trial arm was the donor.

TCRdb's copy holds only in-frame clones and misses some; the assay was immunoSEQ multiplex PCR. The sample records around 340,000 clones, approximately 86% being singletons. This CDR3 spans 18 amino acids. Trimming stripped 2 bases from V and 0 bases from J, with 17 bases between. Germline V gene data show CDR1 as MNHEY and CDR2 as SMNVEV (reference sequence). In regard to this clone: Its antigen is not identified.

As for treatment: 15 to 20 received Ad26.COV2.S at low or high dose, single or two shots; about 5 received placebo; per-sample allocation not given. It was on day 63 after the first vaccine or placebo injection that samples were taken. General observations from the study: Researchers reported similar non-spike TCR breadth in vaccine and placebo recipients. Relative to placebo recipients, vaccine recipients exhibited elevated spike-specific TCR breadth.

The rearrangement joins TRBV27 to TRBJ1-5; D call uncertain. The sequenced sample was peripheral blood, obtained in a trial of Ad26.COV2.S vaccine versus placebo. This clonotype was obtained from a person between 18 and 60 years old who received the Ad26.COV2.S COVID-19 vaccine or a placebo. The DNA for the CDR3 is TGTGCCAGCAGTTTACGGGCCGAGGGCATACATAGCAATCAGCCCCAGCATTTT. Translating gives CASSLRAEGIHSNQPQHF.